This TCR beta chain came from a study of shared clonotypes between healthy human individuals. Whole-study results and caveats: Blood alone was sampled, and tissue repertoires likely differ. For naive CD4 cells, approximately 4.8% of clonotypes were shared across a few donors.

Germline trimming cut 1 base from V and 4 bases from J; bases unmatched to any gene: 4. This CDR3 is 15 amino acids long. Per the germline V gene, CDR1 is SGHRS and CDR2 is YFSETQ. CD45RO-negative, CCR7-selected cells formed the naive CD8 fraction, which excluded terminally differentiated effector memory CD45RA+ cells. Healthy and HIV-negative, the adult donors had no recent acute infections or vaccinations. Sequencing used immunoSEQ multiplex PCR; TCRdb keeps in-frame clones, though not all of them. The data contain 2 million or so clones, about 95% of them singletons. As to this clone: Its antigen is not known.

The TCR comes from a man aged 18 to 30 in good health. Sample: naive CD8+ T cells sorted from blood. The chain carries TRBV5-1 and TRBJ2-1; TRBD2 aligns across 8 bases. The DNA for the CDR3 is TGCGCCAGCAGCTTGTACGCTAGCGGGTACAATGAGCAGTTCTTC. Protein: CASSLYASGYNEQFF.